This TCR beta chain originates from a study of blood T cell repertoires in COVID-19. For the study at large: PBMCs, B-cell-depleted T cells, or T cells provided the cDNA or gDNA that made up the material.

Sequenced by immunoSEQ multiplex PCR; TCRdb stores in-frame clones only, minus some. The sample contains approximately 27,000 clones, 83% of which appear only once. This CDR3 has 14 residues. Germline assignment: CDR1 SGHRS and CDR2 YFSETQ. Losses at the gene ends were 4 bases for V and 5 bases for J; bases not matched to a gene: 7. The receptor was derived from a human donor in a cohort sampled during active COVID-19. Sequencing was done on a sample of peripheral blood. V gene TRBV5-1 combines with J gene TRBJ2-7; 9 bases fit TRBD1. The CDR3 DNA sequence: TGCGCCAGCAGCCCCCGGGACAGGGATAACGAGCAGTACTTC. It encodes CASSPRDRDNEQYF.